What follows are 6 T cell receptor beta chains derived from one specimen sequenced in a study of T cell responses to AZD1222 COVID-19 vaccine. Profiling relied on immunoSEQ multiplex PCR, and the TCRdb table lists in-frame clones only, not all of them. The sample has about 130,000 clones, around nine tenths seen once. Sequenced here: peripheral blood, sampled on day 0 of AZD1222 vaccination. Receptors originate from an adult in good health.

The CDR3 here is CASTGDREAYGYTF. The DNA of the CDR3 is TGTGCCAGCACTGGAGACAGGGAGGCCTATGGCTACACCTTC. This chain uses TRBV6-5 with TRBJ1-2; 7 positions match TRBD1. The CDR3 is made up of 14 amino acids. V was clipped by 7 bases and J by 4 bases; unmatched bases: 9. Germline V CDR1 and CDR2: MNHEY, SVGAGI.

The gene calls are TRBV3-1 (or the pseudogene TRBV3-2) and TRBJ1-2; 9 bases agree with TRBD1. V lost 4 bases and J lost 7; bases outside the gene matches: 7. The CDR3 sequence is 14 residues long. Germline CDR1 reads LGHDT; CDR2 reads YNNKEL (reference sequence). The CDR3 region is CASSLRDRDGGYTF. The CDR3 DNA reads as TGTGCCAGCAGCCTCCGGGACAGGGATGGTGGCTACACCTTC.

The chain couples TRBV7-2 to TRBJ1-1; a possible D gene is TRBD1 (5 bases). Trimming pared 5 bases from V and 6 bases from J, leaving 16 bases between. The germline V gene encodes CDR1 SGHTA and CDR2 FQGNSA. The CDR3 consists of 14 residues. The CDR3 DNA reads TGTGCCAGCAGCCCAGGGTTTTTGAGGGCTGAAGCTTTCTTT. Amino acids: CASSPGFLRAEAFF.

The rearrangement links TRBV5-1 to TRBJ1-2, with TRBD1 identical over 7 bases. The CDR3 has 14 residues. From germline, CDR1 is SGHRS and CDR2 YFSETQ. Losses at the gene ends were 4 bases for V and 8 bases for J; bases not matched to a gene: 11. DNA of the CDR3: TGCGCCAGCAGCCCCCTAGGACAGGCGGGCGGCTACACCTTC. Amino acid sequence: CASSPLGQAGGYTF.

The J gene is TRBJ1-5, the V gene TRBV7-2; weak D call: TRBD1 (5 bases). The germline gives CDR1 SGHTA, CDR2 FQGNSA. The CDR3 covers 12 residues. V dropped 8 bases and J dropped 7 bases, with 12 bases sitting between them. CDR3 region: CASAWGDQPQHF. DNA of the CDR3: TGTGCCAGCGCCTGGGGGGACCAGCCCCAGCATTTT.

The table lists this clone with a count of one. The V and J genes are TRBV11-3 and TRBJ2-1; D gene unclear. The CDR3 covers 12 residues. Trimming shortened V by 4 bases and J by 4 bases, and 5 bases separated the two germline ends. Germline V gene lookup returns CDR1 SGHNT and CDR2 YENEEA. The CDR3 DNA is TGTGCCAGCAGCTCGGGTTACAATGAGCAGTTCTTC. Its protein product is CASSSGYNEQFF.